Within the sample, the clone carrying this TCR beta chain is medium-sized. Treatment described: randomized to nivolumab then ipilimumab (arm A) or the reverse (arm B). DNA-damaging chemotherapy had not been given to any patient beforehand. From thawed PBMCs, live CD3+CD8+ cells negative for CD19 and CD56 were sorted. The data originate from a study of sequential checkpoint blockade in melanoma. The wider study: First-line arms were nivolumab then ipilimumab, or the reverse, randomized 1:1. Each arm's sequence ended with maintenance nivolumab.

Profiling relied on immunoSEQ multiplex PCR, and the TCRdb table lists in-frame clones only, not all of them. The repertoire holds roughly 23,000 clones, around 70% seen once, with 19% in the top ten. CDR1 is SGHRS and CDR2 is YFSETQ in the germline V gene. With V trimmed by 3 bases and J by 9 bases, 8 bases remained unmatched. The CDR3 contains 15 residues. Here the sequenced sample was CD8+ T cells sorted from blood (inferred from file names), taken from a patient given nivolumab and ipilimumab in sequence. This clonotype originated in a human donor with melanoma. V gene TRBV5-1 combines with J gene TRBJ2-1; TRBD2 agrees at 11 bases. The CDR3 coding sequence is TGCGCCAGCAGCTCTGTTAGCGGGGGGGCCACTGAGCAGTTCTTC. This translates into CASSSVSGGATEQFF.